The clone carrying this T cell receptor beta chain has a count of ten or more. These data belong to a study of OX40 agonist ivuxolimab in advanced cancers. The V and J ends lost 8 bases and 5 bases respectively, with 10 bases between them. This CDR3 is 12 amino acids long. Germline V gives CDR1 LNHDA, CDR2 SQIVND (reference sequence). The method was immunoSEQ multiplex PCR; TCRdb's version includes in-frame clones alone and lacks a portion of them. The sample lists over 55,000 clones; 80% were seen once. The origin of this receptor is an adult with an advanced solid tumor such as melanoma, head and neck, liver or kidney cancer. The V gene is TRBV19, the J gene TRBJ2-1; D perhaps matches TRBD1 (6 bases). The starting material was CD4+ or CD8+ T cells sorted from blood, obtained in a trial of the OX40 agonist ivuxolimab. This CDR3 reads CASSDRDNEQFF. DNA for the CDR3: TGTGCCAGTTCGGACAGAGACAATGAGCAGTTCTTC.